These T cell receptor beta chains were read from a single sample in a study of blood T cell repertoires in COVID-19. Assay used: immunoSEQ multiplex PCR; TCRdb lists only in-frame clones, some missing. The sample has around 70,000 clones, around 82% seen once. The sequenced material came from peripheral blood. All receptors derive from a man aged 55-75 years with acute or convalescent COVID-19. Each CDR3 is given with its conserved first and last residue. The D gene is left open where the match is weak. Expanded clones get a size class; other rows say once, few or many, or leave the size out.

j_call: TRBJ2-5
cdr3_length: 13
v_call: TRBV5-1
d_call: NA
clone_size: NA
cdr3_nt: TGCGCCAGCAGTACAGGGGGGGTAGAGACCCAGTACTTC
cdr3_aa: CASSTGGVETQYF

j_call: TRBJ2-4
cdr3_length: 19
v_call: TRBV7-2
d_call: NA
clone_size: NA
cdr3_nt: TGTGCCAGCAGCTTAGAAGACGGGGGGCAAAAACTAGCCAAAAACATTCAGTACTTC
cdr3_aa: CASSLEDGGQKLAKNIQYF

j_call: TRBJ2-1
cdr3_length: 15
v_call: TRBV11-2
d_call: TRBD2
clone_size: few
cdr3_nt: TGTGCCAGCAGCTTAAGGGACTATTCCTACAATGAGCAGTTCTTC
cdr3_aa: CASSLRDYSYNEQFF

j_call: TRBJ2-2
cdr3_length: 16
v_call: TRBV7-9
d_call: NA
clone_size: NA
cdr3_nt: TGTGCCAGCAGCTTAATGGGCAGGGGATTAGCCGGGGAGCTGTTTTTT
cdr3_aa: CASSLMGRGLAGELFF

j_call: TRBJ2-3
cdr3_length: 14
v_call: TRBV15
d_call: NA
clone_size: NA
cdr3_nt: TGTGCCACCAGCAGAGCAGGGATTCCAGATACGCAGTATTTT
cdr3_aa: CATSRAGIPDTQYF

j_call: TRBJ1-6
cdr3_length: 14
v_call: TRBV2
d_call: NA
clone_size: NA
cdr3_nt: TGTGCCAGCAGCCGAGGGGGAACTAATTCACCCCTCCACTTT
cdr3_aa: CASSRGGTNSPLHF

j_call: TRBJ1-1
cdr3_length: 10
v_call: TRBV20-1
d_call: TRBD1
clone_size: once
cdr3_nt: TGCAGAGGACAGGGGTCTGAAGCTTTCTTT
cdr3_aa: CRGQGSEAFF

j_call: TRBJ1-1
cdr3_length: 15
v_call: TRBV2
d_call: TRBD1
clone_size: NA
cdr3_nt: TGTGCCAGCAACATGAAGAGGACAGGAGGCACTGAAGCTTTCTTT
cdr3_aa: CASNMKRTGGTEAFF

j_call: TRBJ2-3
cdr3_length: 12
v_call: TRBV7-8
d_call: NA
clone_size: once
cdr3_nt: TGTGCCAGCAGCCCCACTACAGATACGCAGTATTTT
cdr3_aa: CASSPTTDTQYF

j_call: TRBJ1-3
cdr3_length: 16
v_call: TRBV14
d_call: NA
clone_size: NA
cdr3_nt: TGTGCCAGCAGCCAAGCCGGGGTTTTAGGTGGAAACACCATATATTTT
cdr3_aa: CASSQAGVLGGNTIYF

j_call: TRBJ2-5
cdr3_length: 14
v_call: TRBV5-8
d_call: NA
clone_size: NA
cdr3_nt: TGTGCCAGCAGCTTGGGGAAAGGGGTAGAGACCCAGTACTTC
cdr3_aa: CASSLGKGVETQYF

j_call: TRBJ1-6
cdr3_length: 16
v_call: TRBV11-2
d_call: TRBD1
clone_size: NA
cdr3_nt: TGTGCCAGCAGCTTAGTTCGTTCAGGGGGCCGATCACCCCTCCACTTT
cdr3_aa: CASSLVRSGGRSPLHF

j_call: TRBJ2-3
cdr3_length: 14
v_call: TRBV7-2
d_call: NA
clone_size: NA
cdr3_nt: TGTGCCAGCAGCTTAGCGCGGGGAGCAGATACGCAGTATTTT
cdr3_aa: CASSLARGADTQYF

j_call: TRBJ1-1
cdr3_length: 14
v_call: TRBV7-2
d_call: NA
clone_size: NA
cdr3_nt: TGTGCCAGCAGCTTAGTTCGGGGTAACACTGAAGCTTTCTTT
cdr3_aa: CASSLVRGNTEAFF

j_call: TRBJ2-3
cdr3_length: 16
v_call: TRBV11-3
d_call: TRBD1
clone_size: NA
cdr3_nt: TGTGCCAGCAGCTCCCTGACGAGGGGGCAGCCAGATACGCAGTATTTT
cdr3_aa: CASSSLTRGQPDTQYF

j_call: TRBJ2-6
cdr3_length: 13
v_call: TRBV30
d_call: NA
clone_size: NA
cdr3_nt: TGTGCCTGGATGAGATCTGGGGCCAACGTCCTGACTTTC
cdr3_aa: CAWMRSGANVLTF

j_call: TRBJ1-1
cdr3_length: 13
v_call: TRBV10-2
d_call: NA
clone_size: NA
cdr3_nt: TGCGCCAGCTCAGTGAAACCGAACACTGAAGCTTTCTTT
cdr3_aa: CASSVKPNTEAFF

j_call: TRBJ2-7
cdr3_length: 14
v_call: TRBV30
d_call: NA
clone_size: NA
cdr3_nt: TGTGCCTGGAGTGCCCCCAGGGACTCCTACGAGCAGTACTTC
cdr3_aa: CAWSAPRDSYEQYF

j_call: TRBJ2-1
cdr3_length: 15
v_call: TRBV5-1
d_call: TRBD2
clone_size: NA
cdr3_nt: TGCGCCAGCAGCACGGGGAGCGGGGGTTACAATGAGCAGTTCTTC
cdr3_aa: CASSTGSGGYNEQFF

j_call: TRBJ2-5
cdr3_length: 12
v_call: TRBV18
d_call: NA
clone_size: NA
cdr3_nt: TGTGCCAGCTCGATAGGAGGAGAGACCCAGTACTTC
cdr3_aa: CASSIGGETQYF

j_call: TRBJ1-3
cdr3_length: 15
v_call: TRBV19
d_call: TRBD1
clone_size: once
cdr3_nt: TGTGCCAGTAGTAAGGGACAGTCCTCTGGAAACACCATATATTTT
cdr3_aa: CASSKGQSSGNTIYF

j_call: TRBJ1-2
cdr3_length: 14
v_call: TRBV6-5
d_call: NA
clone_size: NA
cdr3_nt: TGTGCCACGAGCAAATTCGAGGGAGTTTATGGCTACACCTTC
cdr3_aa: CATSKFEGVYGYTF

j_call: TRBJ2-3
cdr3_length: 12
v_call: TRBV10-1
d_call: NA
clone_size: NA
cdr3_nt: TGCGCCAGCAGCCGGGGGACAGATACGCAGTATTTT
cdr3_aa: CASSRGTDTQYF

j_call: TRBJ2-5
cdr3_length: 14
v_call: TRBV6-1
d_call: NA
clone_size: NA
cdr3_nt: TGTGCCAGCAGTGATTTCGGTTTCCAAGAGACCCAGTACTTC
cdr3_aa: CASSDFGFQETQYF

j_call: TRBJ1-5
cdr3_length: 15
v_call: TRBV5-8
d_call: TRBD1
clone_size: NA
cdr3_nt: TGTGCCAGCAGCCCCGGGACAGGGTCCCACCAGCCCCAGCATTTT
cdr3_aa: CASSPGTGSHQPQHF

j_call: TRBJ2-2
cdr3_length: 15
v_call: TRBV5-6
d_call: NA
clone_size: NA
cdr3_nt: TGTGCCAGCAGCTTGCGTGTGACACGAACCGGGGAGCTGTTTTTT
cdr3_aa: CASSLRVTRTGELFF

j_call: TRBJ1-2
cdr3_length: 15
v_call: TRBV19
d_call: TRBD1
clone_size: once
cdr3_nt: TGTGCCAGTAGTTCGGGATACAGGGGGGGCAGTGGCTACACCTTC
cdr3_aa: CASSSGYRGGSGYTF

j_call: TRBJ2-3
cdr3_length: 14
v_call: TRBV5-6
d_call: TRBD1
clone_size: few
cdr3_nt: TGTGCCAGCAGGCGAAGACAGGGTACAGATACGCAGTATTTT
cdr3_aa: CASRRRQGTDTQYF

j_call: TRBJ2-7
cdr3_length: 15
v_call: TRBV7-2
d_call: NA
clone_size: once
cdr3_nt: TGTGCCAGCAGCTTAGACCCAGGAGGGGCCAACGAGCAGTACTTC
cdr3_aa: CASSLDPGGANEQYF

j_call: TRBJ2-4
cdr3_length: 16
v_call: TRBV5-6
d_call: NA
clone_size: NA
cdr3_nt: TGTGCCAGCAGCTTGGCCAGCGGCCAGGCCAAAAACATTCAGTACTTC
cdr3_aa: CASSLASGQAKNIQYF

j_call: TRBJ2-1
cdr3_length: 13
v_call: TRBV27
d_call: NA
clone_size: NA
cdr3_nt: TGTGCCAGCAGTTTACTGGGGGACTGGGAGCAGTTCTTC
cdr3_aa: CASSLLGDWEQFF

j_call: TRBJ2-5
cdr3_length: 13
v_call: TRBV5-1
d_call: TRBD1
clone_size: once
cdr3_nt: TGCGCCAGCTTTTTCGGGACAGAAGAGACCCAGTACTTC
cdr3_aa: CASFFGTEETQYF

j_call: TRBJ2-5
cdr3_length: 15
v_call: TRBV29-1
d_call: TRBD2
clone_size: NA
cdr3_nt: TGCAGCGTTGAAGCGGCTAGCGGGGGCCAAGAGACCCAGTACTTC
cdr3_aa: CSVEAASGGQETQYF

j_call: TRBJ2-3
cdr3_length: 16
v_call: TRBV6-2/TRBV6-3
d_call: TRBD2
clone_size: NA
cdr3_nt: TGTGCCAGCAGTTACAGGGCTAGCGGGCTCACAGATACGCAGTATTTT
cdr3_aa: CASSYRASGLTDTQYF

j_call: TRBJ2-7
cdr3_length: 14
v_call: TRBV7-9
d_call: TRBD1
clone_size: NA
cdr3_nt: TGTGCCAGCAGCTACGGACAGGGGACGGAAGAGCAGTACTTC
cdr3_aa: CASSYGQGTEEQYF

j_call: TRBJ2-7
cdr3_length: 13
v_call: TRBV30
d_call: NA
clone_size: NA
cdr3_nt: TGTGCCTGGTCTCGACAGTCTCCCTACGAGCAGTACTTC
cdr3_aa: CAWSRQSPYEQYF

j_call: TRBJ1-5
cdr3_length: 14
v_call: TRBV7-2
d_call: NA
clone_size: NA
cdr3_nt: TGTGCCAGCAGCTCCCAACCGAATAGTCAGCCCCAGCATTTT
cdr3_aa: CASSSQPNSQPQHF

j_call: TRBJ2-3
cdr3_length: 16
v_call: TRBV27
d_call: NA
clone_size: once
cdr3_nt: TGTGCCAGCAGTTTCCTCGCCAGGGGAAGCACAGATACGCAGTATTTT
cdr3_aa: CASSFLARGSTDTQYF

j_call: TRBJ2-6
cdr3_length: 15
v_call: TRBV5-4
d_call: NA
clone_size: once
cdr3_nt: TGTGCCAGCAGACCGGACAGAACTGGGGCCAACGTCCTGACTTTC
cdr3_aa: CASRPDRTGANVLTF

j_call: TRBJ1-2
cdr3_length: 14
v_call: TRBV27
d_call: TRBD1
clone_size: NA
cdr3_nt: TGTGCCAGCAGTGCCGGCCAGGGGGCGCAAGGCTACACCTTC
cdr3_aa: CASSAGQGAQGYTF

j_call: TRBJ1-3
cdr3_length: 13
v_call: TRBV11-3
d_call: NA
clone_size: NA
cdr3_nt: TGTGCCAGCAGCCCCAGGGCGGGAAACACCATATATTTT
cdr3_aa: CASSPRAGNTIYF

j_call: TRBJ1-6
cdr3_length: 16
v_call: TRBV3-1/TRBV3-2
d_call: NA
clone_size: NA
cdr3_nt: TGTGCCAGCAGCCAAGGGGGCGACTCCTATAATTCACCCCTCCACTTT
cdr3_aa: CASSQGGDSYNSPLHF

j_call: TRBJ1-4
cdr3_length: 17
v_call: TRBV11-2
d_call: NA
clone_size: NA
cdr3_nt: TGTGCCAGCAGCTTGGTCCGGGAGCAAGCCCCTTCCGAAAAACTGTTTTTT
cdr3_aa: CASSLVREQAPSEKLFF

j_call: TRBJ2-5
cdr3_length: 15
v_call: TRBV24-1
d_call: TRBD1
clone_size: NA
cdr3_nt: TGTGCCACCAGTGATTCGGGACAGGGGAAGGAGACCCAGTACTTC
cdr3_aa: CATSDSGQGKETQYF

j_call: TRBJ1-1
cdr3_length: 14
v_call: TRBV25-1
d_call: TRBD1
clone_size: NA
cdr3_nt: TGTGCCAGCAGTGGGACAGGGGGCTTAATTGAAGCTTTCTTT
cdr3_aa: CASSGTGGLIEAFF

j_call: TRBJ2-7
cdr3_length: 15
v_call: TRBV9
d_call: NA
clone_size: NA
cdr3_nt: TGTGCCAGCAGCGTTAAACAGGGTCCACACTACGAGCAGTACTTC
cdr3_aa: CASSVKQGPHYEQYF